This entry concerns a single T cell receptor beta chain. The sequence runs out 3 residues before the end of the CDR3; the remainder is reconstructed from the germline J gene. These data come from a study of T cells in women clearing cervical HPV infection. Assay used: immunoSEQ multiplex PCR; TCRdb lists only in-frame clones, some missing. The listing records about 22,000 clones. J gave up 7 bases and V 0 bases, and 11 bases lay outside the gene matches. Germline CDR1 is DFQATT and CDR2 is SNEGSKA (reference sequence). The CDR3 loop spans 16 amino acids. J is TRBJ2-1 and V is TRBV20-1; 8 bases match TRBD2. The receptor was derived from a woman between 18 and 75 years old with a cervical HPV16 infection that either progressed to CIN3+ or cleared (not recorded which). The specimen was blood buffy coat. Incomplete CDR3 DNA: TGCAGTGCTAGAGAGCCCCGCGCCAGCGGGAGAAATGAG. Its protein product is CSAREPRASGRNE. Given in full, the CDR3 is CSAREPRASGRNEQFF.